These 11 T cell receptor beta chains share one sample of origin, sequenced in a study of cytomegalovirus exposure and HLA in healthy donors. The PCR used 60 Vbeta and 13 Jbeta primers. Profiling relied on immunoSEQ multiplex PCR, and the TCRdb table lists in-frame clones only, not all of them. The sample consists of more than 100,000 clones, roughly 9.6% of them appearing once. The sample consisted of PBMCs. These receptors were collected from a woman aged 40-49 years in good health and CMV-seropositive.

The gene calls are TRBV9 and TRBJ1-3; TRBD1 matches 7 bases. The CDR3 is 16 amino acids. Germline V lookup: CDR1 SGDLS, CDR2 YYNGEE. J gave up 0 bases and V 4 bases, and 7 bases lay outside the gene matches. Here the CDR3 reads CASSRWGQSSGNTIYF. The CDR3 DNA follows: TGTGCCAGCAGCCGCTGGGGACAGAGCTCTGGAAACACCATATATTTT.

A few counts support this clone. The gene calls are TRBV27 and TRBJ2-7, with 10 bases lining up with TRBD1. CDR3 length: 14 amino acids. Germline lookup yields CDR1 MNHEY and CDR2 SMNVEV (reference sequence). The V segment lost 6 bases and the J segment 8 bases; nucleotides outside the gene matches: 10. DNA of the CDR3: TGTGCCAGCAGCCGGCGGGGACAGGGGTTCAAGCAGTACTTC. Translation: CASSRRGQGFKQYF.

This clone was recorded a few times. The V call is TRBV5-1, the J call TRBJ2-2; 8 bases map to TRBD2. Germline CDR1 is SGHRS and CDR2 is YFSETQ. Trimming removed 0 bases from V and 5 bases from J; junction bases left unmatched: 3. This CDR3 region has 15 residues. CDR3 nucleotides: TGCGCCAGCAGCTTGGGACTAGCGTGGACCGGGGAGCTGTTTTTT. It is translated as CASSLGLAWTGELFF.

The chain uses TRBV11-3 and TRBJ2-5; D not certain. CDR3 length: 13 residues. V lost 0 bases and J 3 bases, leaving 5 bases between the germline ends. Per germline, CDR1 SGHNT and CDR2 YENEEA. CDR3 sequence: CASSLDPEETQYF. As DNA, the CDR3 is TGTGCCAGCAGCTTAGACCCCGAAGAGACCCAGTACTTC.

For this clone: This specimen includes other DNA sequences encoding the same CDR3. The V gene is TRBV7-2, the J gene TRBJ2-7; D not resolved. Deletions cut 2 bases from V and 4 bases from J, with 6 bases between. The CDR3 length is 12 residues. Germline V gene data show CDR1 as SGHTA and CDR2 as FQGNSA. The chain's CDR3 is CASSLSPYEQYF. CDR3 sequence (DNA): TGTGCCAGCAGCTTATCTCCGTACGAGCAGTACTTC.

This clone was observed a few times. The chain carries TRBV6-5 and TRBJ1-4, with 8 bases identical to TRBD1. Trimming removed 6 bases from V and 3 bases from J; junction bases left unmatched: 3. Germline V gene data show CDR1 as MNHEY and CDR2 as SVGAGI. This CDR3 is built from 14 residues. CDR3 sequence: CASRKQGANEKLFF. For the CDR3, the DNA is TGTGCCAGCAGAAAACAGGGGGCTAATGAAAAACTGTTTTTT.

On this clone: Because it lacks the conserved phenylalanine or tryptophan at the end, this CDR3 is likely a read error. It is unclear where the CDR3 begins or ends on the DNA, so no DNA is shown, and the CDR3 is as TCRdb lists it. This rearrangement joins TRBV4-2 to TRBJ1-4; the D call of TRBD1 is as the table states it, not checked on the DNA. The CDR3 contains 13 residues when both ends are counted. CDR1 is LGHNA, CDR2 YNFKEQ, per germline. CDR3 loop: CASRGGEEEKMFL.

V and J are TRBV5-4 and TRBJ2-5; 10 nucleotides match TRBD1. The CDR3 is 15 amino acids. J lost 2 bases, V lost 3 bases, and 4 bases had no gene match. CDR1 is SGHNT and CDR2 is YYREEE in the germline V gene (reference sequence). The CDR3 spells CASSWGQGKQETQYF. CDR3 nucleotide sequence: TGTGCCAGCAGCTGGGGACAGGGGAAACAAGAGACCCAGTACTTC.

This clone came up a few times. The same CDR3 can be traced to other DNA sequences in this sample. The chain joins TRBV5-6 to TRBJ2-5; 12 nucleotides agree with TRBD2. From germline, CDR1 is SGHDT and CDR2 YYEEEE. The CDR3 has 15 residues. V lost 1 base and J lost 4; bases outside the gene matches: 2. The CDR3 here is CASSLLAGGRETQYF. The CDR3 coding sequence is TGTGCCAGCAGCTTGCTAGCGGGGGGGCGAGAGACCCAGTACTTC.

The chain combines TRBV5-1 with TRBJ2-5; maybe TRBD1 (5 bases). The V end was cut by 4 bases, the J end by 3 bases, with 13 bases between. The CDR3 has 14 residues. CDR1 and CDR2 (germline): SGHRS, YFSETQ. Written as DNA, the CDR3 is TGCGCCAGCAGCGGGATGGGGCCTGAAGAGACCCAGTACTTC. The encoded protein is CASSGMGPEETQYF.

This clone was observed a few times. V gene TRBV5-1 combines with J gene TRBJ2-7; 8 bases line up with TRBD1. The CDR3 spans 14 residues. Germline V gene data show CDR1 as SGHRS and CDR2 as YFSETQ. The J segment lost 3 bases and the V segment lost 3 bases, leaving 5 bases of the junction unmatched. CDR3 loop: CASSSEGQVYEQYF. DNA of the CDR3: TGCGCCAGCAGCTCGGAGGGACAGGTCTACGAGCAGTACTTC.